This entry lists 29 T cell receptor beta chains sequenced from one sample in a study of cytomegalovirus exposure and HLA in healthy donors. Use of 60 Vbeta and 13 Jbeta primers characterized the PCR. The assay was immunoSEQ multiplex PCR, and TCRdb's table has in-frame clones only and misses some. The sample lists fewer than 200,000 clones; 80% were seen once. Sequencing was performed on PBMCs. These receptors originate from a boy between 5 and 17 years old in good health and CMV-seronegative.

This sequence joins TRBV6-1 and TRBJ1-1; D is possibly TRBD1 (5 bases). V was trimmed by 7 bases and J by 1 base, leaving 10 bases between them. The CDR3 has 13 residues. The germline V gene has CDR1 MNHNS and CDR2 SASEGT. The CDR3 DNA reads TGTGCCAGCACAGGGTGGGAGAACACTGAAGCTTTCTTT. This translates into CASTGWENTEAFF.

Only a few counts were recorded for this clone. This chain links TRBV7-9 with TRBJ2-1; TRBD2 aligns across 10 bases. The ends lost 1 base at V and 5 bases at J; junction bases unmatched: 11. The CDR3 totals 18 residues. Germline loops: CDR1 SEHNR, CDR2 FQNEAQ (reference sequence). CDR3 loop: CASSLVKAGGPGHNEQFF. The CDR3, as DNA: TGTGCCAGCAGCTTAGTGAAAGCGGGGGGGCCGGGGCACAATGAGCAGTTCTTC.

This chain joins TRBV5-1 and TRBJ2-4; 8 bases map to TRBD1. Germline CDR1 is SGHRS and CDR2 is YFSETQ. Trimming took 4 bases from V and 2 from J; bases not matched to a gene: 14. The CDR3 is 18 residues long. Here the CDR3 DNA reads TGCGCCAGCAGCCCCAGGGCGGCAGGGGGCTTCACCAAAAACATTCAGTACTTC. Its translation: CASSPRAAGGFTKNIQYF.

CDR3 coding DNA: TGTGCCAGCAGTTCCGGGACATACGGCTACACCTTC. Translated, it gives CASSSGTYGYTF. The chain uses TRBV11-3 and TRBJ1-2; tentatively, D is TRBD1 (6 bases). Germline loops: CDR1 SGHNT, CDR2 YENEEA. This CDR3 contains 12 residues. V was shortened by 6 bases and J by 8 bases, with 13 bases between the two germline ends.

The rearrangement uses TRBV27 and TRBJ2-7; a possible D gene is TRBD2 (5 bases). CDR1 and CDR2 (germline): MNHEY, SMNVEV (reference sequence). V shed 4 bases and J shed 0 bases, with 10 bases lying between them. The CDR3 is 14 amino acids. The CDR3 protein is CASSWSGISYEQYF. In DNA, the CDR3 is TGTGCCAGCAGTTGGTCGGGGATCTCCTACGAGCAGTACTTC.

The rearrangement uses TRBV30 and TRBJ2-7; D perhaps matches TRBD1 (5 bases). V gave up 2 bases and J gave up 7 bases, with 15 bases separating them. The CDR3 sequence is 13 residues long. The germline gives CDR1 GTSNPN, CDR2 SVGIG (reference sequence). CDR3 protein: CAWSRSSSGEQYF. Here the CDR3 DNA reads TGTGCCTGGAGTAGGAGTAGCTCAGGGGAGCAGTACTTC.

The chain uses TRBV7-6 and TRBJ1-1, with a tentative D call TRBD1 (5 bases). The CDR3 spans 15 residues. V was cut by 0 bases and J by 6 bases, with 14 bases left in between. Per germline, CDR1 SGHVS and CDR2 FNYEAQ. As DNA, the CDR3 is TGTGCCAGCAGCTTAGCGTGGGGGGGAGAGGCTGAAGCTTTCTTT. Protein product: CASSLAWGGEAEAFF.

The CDR3 loop reads CASTIDRAGGYTF. In DNA, the CDR3 is TGTGCCAGCACAATCGACAGGGCCGGAGGCTACACCTTC. The genes are TRBV6-6 and TRBJ1-2, with 7 bases that match TRBD1. Germline-derived CDR1 and CDR2 are MNHNY and SVGAGI (reference sequence). The CDR3 runs 13 residues. Trimming removed 7 bases from V and 8 bases from J; junction bases left unmatched: 10.

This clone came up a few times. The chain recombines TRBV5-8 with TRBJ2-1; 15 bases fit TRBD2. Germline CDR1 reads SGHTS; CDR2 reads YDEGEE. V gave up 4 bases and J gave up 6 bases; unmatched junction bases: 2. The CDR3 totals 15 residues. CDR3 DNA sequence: TGTGCCAGCAGCCCGGGACTAGCGGGGGGCAATGAGCAGTTCTTC. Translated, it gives CASSPGLAGGNEQFF.

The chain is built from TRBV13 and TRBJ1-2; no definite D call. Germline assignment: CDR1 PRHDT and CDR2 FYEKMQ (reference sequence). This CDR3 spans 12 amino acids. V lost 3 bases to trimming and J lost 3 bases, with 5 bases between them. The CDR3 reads CASSLGDYGYTF. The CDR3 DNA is TGTGCCAGCAGCTTGGGAGACTATGGCTACACCTTC.

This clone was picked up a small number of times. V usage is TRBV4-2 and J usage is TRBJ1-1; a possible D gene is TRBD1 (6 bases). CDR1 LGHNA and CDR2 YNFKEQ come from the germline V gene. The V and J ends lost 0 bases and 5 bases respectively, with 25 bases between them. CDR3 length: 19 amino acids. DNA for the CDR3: TGTGCCAGCAGCCAAGACGGGGGGGATTGGGGGGGGCGGATAACTGAAGCTTTCTTT. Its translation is CASSQDGGDWGGRITEAFF.

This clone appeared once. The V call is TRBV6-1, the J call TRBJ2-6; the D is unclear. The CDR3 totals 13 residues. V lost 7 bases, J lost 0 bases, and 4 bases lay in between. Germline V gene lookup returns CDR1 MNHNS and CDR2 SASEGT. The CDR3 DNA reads TGTGCCAGCACAGTCTCTGGGGCCAACGTCCTGACTTTC. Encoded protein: CASTVSGANVLTF.

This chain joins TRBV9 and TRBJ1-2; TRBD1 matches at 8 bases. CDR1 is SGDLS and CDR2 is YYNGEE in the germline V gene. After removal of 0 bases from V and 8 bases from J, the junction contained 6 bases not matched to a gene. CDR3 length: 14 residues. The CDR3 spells CASSVADRGGGYTF. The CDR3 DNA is TGTGCCAGCAGCGTAGCCGACAGGGGCGGCGGCTACACCTTC.

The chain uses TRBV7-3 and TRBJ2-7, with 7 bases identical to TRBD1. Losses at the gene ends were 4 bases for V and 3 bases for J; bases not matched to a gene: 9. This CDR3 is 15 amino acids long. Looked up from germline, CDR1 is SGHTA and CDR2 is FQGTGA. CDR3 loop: CASSSRQGPGYEQYF. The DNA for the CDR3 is TGTGCCAGCAGCTCACGACAGGGCCCCGGCTACGAGCAGTACTTC.

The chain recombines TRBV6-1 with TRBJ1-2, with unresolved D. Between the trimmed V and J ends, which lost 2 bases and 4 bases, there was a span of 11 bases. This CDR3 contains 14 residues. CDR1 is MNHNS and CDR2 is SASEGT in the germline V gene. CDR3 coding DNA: TGTGCCAGCAGTGAAAAGGTCGAGGGCTATGGCTACACCTTC. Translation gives CASSEKVEGYGYTF.

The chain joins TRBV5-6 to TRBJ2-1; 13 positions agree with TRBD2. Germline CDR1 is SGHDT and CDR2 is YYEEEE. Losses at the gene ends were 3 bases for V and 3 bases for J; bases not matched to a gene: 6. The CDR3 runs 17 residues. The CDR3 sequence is CASSSLRTSGGYNEQFF. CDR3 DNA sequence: TGTGCCAGCAGCTCTCTTCGGACTAGCGGGGGCTACAATGAGCAGTTCTTC.

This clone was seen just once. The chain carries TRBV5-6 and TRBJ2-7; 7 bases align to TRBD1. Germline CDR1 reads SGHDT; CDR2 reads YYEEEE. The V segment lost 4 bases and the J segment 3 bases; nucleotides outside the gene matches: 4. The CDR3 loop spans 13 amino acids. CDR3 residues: CASSLGQNYEQYF. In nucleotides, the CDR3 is TGTGCCAGCAGCCTGGGACAGAACTACGAGCAGTACTTC.

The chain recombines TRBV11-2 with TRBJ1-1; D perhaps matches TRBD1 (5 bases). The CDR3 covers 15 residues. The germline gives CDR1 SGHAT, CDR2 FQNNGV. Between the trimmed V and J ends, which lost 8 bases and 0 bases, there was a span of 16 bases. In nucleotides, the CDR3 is TGTGCCAGCGCCCCGTGGACATCTATGAACACTGAAGCTTTCTTT. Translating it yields CASAPWTSMNTEAFF.

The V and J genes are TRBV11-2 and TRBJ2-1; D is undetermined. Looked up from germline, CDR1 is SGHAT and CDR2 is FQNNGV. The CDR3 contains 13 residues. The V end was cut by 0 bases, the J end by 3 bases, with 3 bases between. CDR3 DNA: TGTGCCAGCAGCTTAGACAGCTACAATGAGCAGTTCTTC. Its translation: CASSLDSYNEQFF.

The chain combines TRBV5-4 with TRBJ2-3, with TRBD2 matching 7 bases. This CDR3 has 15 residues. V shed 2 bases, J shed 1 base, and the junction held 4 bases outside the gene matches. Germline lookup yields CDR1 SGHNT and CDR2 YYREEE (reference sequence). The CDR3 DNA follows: TGTGCCAGCAGCTTTTCGGGGGGAGGCACAGATACGCAGTATTTT. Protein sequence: CASSFSGGGTDTQYF.

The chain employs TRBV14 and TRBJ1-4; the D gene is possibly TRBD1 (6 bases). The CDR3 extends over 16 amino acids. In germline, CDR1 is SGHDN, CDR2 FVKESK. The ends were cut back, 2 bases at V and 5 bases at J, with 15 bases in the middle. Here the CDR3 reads CASSQQYRDKNEKLFF. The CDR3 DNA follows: TGTGCCAGCAGCCAACAATACCGGGACAAGAATGAAAAACTGTTTTTT.

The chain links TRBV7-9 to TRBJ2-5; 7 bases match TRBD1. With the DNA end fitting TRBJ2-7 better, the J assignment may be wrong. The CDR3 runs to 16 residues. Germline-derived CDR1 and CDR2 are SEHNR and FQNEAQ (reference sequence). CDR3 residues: CASSQLTQGSSYEQYF. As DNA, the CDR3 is TGTGCCAGCAGCCAACTAACACAGGGGAGTTCCTACGAGCAGTACTTC.

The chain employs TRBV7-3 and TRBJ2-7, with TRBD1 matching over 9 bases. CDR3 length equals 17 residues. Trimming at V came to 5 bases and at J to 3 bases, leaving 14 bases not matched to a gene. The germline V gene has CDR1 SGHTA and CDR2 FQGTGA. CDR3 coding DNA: TGTGCCAGCAGCATCTCAGTACCGGGACAGGGAAACTACGAGCAGTACTTC. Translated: CASSISVPGQGNYEQYF.

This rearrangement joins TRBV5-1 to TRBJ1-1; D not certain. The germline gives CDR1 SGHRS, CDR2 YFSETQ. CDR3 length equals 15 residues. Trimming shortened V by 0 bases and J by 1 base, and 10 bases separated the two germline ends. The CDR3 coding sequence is TGCGCCAGCAGCTTGGCCGTGGGGAGGAACACTGAAGCTTTCTTT. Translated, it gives CASSLAVGRNTEAFF.

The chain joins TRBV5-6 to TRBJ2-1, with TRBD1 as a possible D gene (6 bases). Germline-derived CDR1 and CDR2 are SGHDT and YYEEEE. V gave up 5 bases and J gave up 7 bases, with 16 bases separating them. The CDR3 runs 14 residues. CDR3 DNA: TGTGCCAGCAGAGGGGGTCCGGGAAGAAATGAGCAGTTCTTC. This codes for CASRGGPGRNEQFF.

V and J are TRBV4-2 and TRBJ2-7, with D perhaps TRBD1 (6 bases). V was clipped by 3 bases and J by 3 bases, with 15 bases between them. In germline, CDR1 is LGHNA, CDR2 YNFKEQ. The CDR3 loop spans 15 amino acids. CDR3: CASSHMIEGDYEQYF. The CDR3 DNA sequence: TGTGCCAGCAGCCATATGATTGAGGGGGACTACGAGCAGTACTTC.

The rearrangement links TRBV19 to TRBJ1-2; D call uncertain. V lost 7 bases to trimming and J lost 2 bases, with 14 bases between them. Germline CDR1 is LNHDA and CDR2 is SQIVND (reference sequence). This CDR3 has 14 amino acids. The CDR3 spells CASTAVERNYGYTF. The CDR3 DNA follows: TGTGCCAGTACCGCAGTAGAGAGGAACTATGGCTACACCTTC.

CDR3 in DNA: TGTGCCAGTAGTATCGGGGGGGCGGGCTATGGCTACACCTTC. The encoded protein is CASSIGGAGYGYTF. This chain joins TRBV19 and TRBJ1-2; D possibly corresponds to TRBD1 (6 bases). Germline values: CDR1 LNHDA, CDR2 SQIVND (reference sequence). The V end lost 3 bases, the J end lost 4 bases, and 12 bases lay between the germline ends. The length of the CDR3 is 14 residues.

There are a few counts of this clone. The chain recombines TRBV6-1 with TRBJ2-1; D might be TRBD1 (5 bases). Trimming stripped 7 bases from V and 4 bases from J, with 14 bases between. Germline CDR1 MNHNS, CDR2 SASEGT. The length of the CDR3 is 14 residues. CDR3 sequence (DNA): TGTGCCAGCATTCCCCTCAGACAGTACAATGAGCAGTTCTTC. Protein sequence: CASIPLRQYNEQFF.